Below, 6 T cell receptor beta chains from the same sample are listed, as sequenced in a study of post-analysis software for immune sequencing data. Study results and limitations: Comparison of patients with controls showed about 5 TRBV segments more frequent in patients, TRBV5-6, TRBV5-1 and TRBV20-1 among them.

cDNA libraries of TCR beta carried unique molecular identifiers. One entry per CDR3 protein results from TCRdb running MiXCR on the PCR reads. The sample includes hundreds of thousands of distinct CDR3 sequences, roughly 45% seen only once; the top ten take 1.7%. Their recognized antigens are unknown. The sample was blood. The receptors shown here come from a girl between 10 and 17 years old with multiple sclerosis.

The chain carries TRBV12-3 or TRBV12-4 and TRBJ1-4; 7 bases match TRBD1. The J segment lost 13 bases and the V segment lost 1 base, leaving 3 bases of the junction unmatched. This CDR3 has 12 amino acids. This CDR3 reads CASSLGRGGLFF. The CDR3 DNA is TGTGCCAGCAGTTTAGGCAGGGGGGGACTGTTTTTT.

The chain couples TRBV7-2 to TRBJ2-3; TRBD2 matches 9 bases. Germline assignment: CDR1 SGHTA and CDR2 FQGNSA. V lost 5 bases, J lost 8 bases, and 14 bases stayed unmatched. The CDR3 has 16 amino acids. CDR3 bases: TGTGCCAGCAGCCCTCAGTCGCGGGGGGGCAAGAGTACGCAGTATTTT. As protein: CASSPQSRGGKSTQYF.

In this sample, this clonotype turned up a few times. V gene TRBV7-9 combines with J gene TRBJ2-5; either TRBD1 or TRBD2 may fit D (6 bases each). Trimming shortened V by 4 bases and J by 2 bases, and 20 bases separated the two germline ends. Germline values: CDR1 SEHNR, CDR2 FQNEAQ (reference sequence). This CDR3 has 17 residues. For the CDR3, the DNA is TGTGCCAGCAGCTCGACGGGGGCAGGCCGTAGGCAAGAGACCCAGTACTTC. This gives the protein CASSSTGAGRRQETQYF.

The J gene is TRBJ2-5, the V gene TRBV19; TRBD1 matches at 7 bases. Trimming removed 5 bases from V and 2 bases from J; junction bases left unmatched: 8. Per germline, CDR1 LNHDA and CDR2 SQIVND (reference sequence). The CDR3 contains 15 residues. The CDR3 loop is CASSPGQAFQETQYF. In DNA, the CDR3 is TGTGCCAGTAGTCCAGGACAGGCCTTTCAAGAGACCCAGTACTTC.

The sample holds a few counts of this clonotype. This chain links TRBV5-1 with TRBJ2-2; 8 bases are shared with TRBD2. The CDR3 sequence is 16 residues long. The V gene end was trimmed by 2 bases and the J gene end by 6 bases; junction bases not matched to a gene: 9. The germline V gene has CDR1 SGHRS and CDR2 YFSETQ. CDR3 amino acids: CASSFGLALSAGELFF. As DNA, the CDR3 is TGCGCCAGCAGCTTTGGACTAGCTTTGAGCGCCGGGGAGCTGTTTTTT.

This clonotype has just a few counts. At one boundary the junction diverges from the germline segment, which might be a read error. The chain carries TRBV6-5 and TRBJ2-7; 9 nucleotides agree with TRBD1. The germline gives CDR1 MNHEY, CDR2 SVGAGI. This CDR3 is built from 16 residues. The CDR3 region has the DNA TGTGCCAGCAGCCTTACCCCCACAGGGGGCGGCTACCAGCAGTACTTC. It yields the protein CASSLTPTGGGYQQYF.